This TCR beta chain was obtained from a study of T-cell reconstitution after alpha-beta-depleted transplantation in children. Study-wide results and caveats: Several patients had high TCRbeta diversity at day 60; it came from surviving recipient T cells and thymic progenitors. In patients about two months after transplant, alpha-beta T cells reportedly arose from several hundred expanded graft clones. Most T-cell counts and diversity one year after the transplant came from T cells that were newly produced.

The J segment lost 8 bases and the V segment lost 4 bases, leaving 18 bases of the junction unmatched. Germline CDR1 and CDR2: SEHNR and FQNEAQ (reference sequence). This CDR3 has 19 amino acids. Only a few counts were recorded for this clonotype. Antigen unknown. Preparation of the TCRbeta library involved a method that used unique molecular identifiers. From the PCR reads, TCRdb called clonotypes with MiXCR, one entry per CDR3 protein. This sample yields roughly 120,000 distinct CDR3 sequences, of which 10% are seen a single time; under 40% belongs to the top ten. This clonotype was sampled from a boy aged 2 to 10 with acute lymphoblastic leukemia, due to receive a stem cell transplant. The chain carries TRBV7-9 and TRBJ2-1; TRBD2 agrees at 12 bases. The specimen comprised PBMCs, sampled before TCRalphabeta/CD19-depleted stem cell transplant. Written as DNA, the CDR3 is TGTGCCAGCAGCTCGACAACCCGGGCTAGCGGGAGGGTTGAATATGAGCAGTTCTTC. This translates into CASSSTTRASGRVEYEQFF.